The 6 T cell receptor beta chains listed next were all sequenced from one sample in a study of T cell repertoires in cytomegalovirus infection. TCRdb passed the reads through MiXCR, listing each CDR3 protein once. The top ten clones hold roughly 8.9% of a sample with a few hundred thousand distinct CDR3 sequences, 12% to 15% of them seen once. The sample comprised PBMCs. The receptors come from a human donor in good health (CMV status not recorded). Some clones in this sample may be carry-over from other donors' samples.

This clonotype was picked up many times. The rearrangement joins TRBV7-3 to TRBJ2-2; a weak D match, TRBD1 (5 bases). Germline CDR1 SGHTA, CDR2 FQGTGA. This CDR3 is built from 16 residues. The V gene lost 5 bases and the J gene lost 6 bases, with 19 bases spanning the gap. Written as DNA, the CDR3 is TGTGCCAGCAGCCTAGAGACAGCGCGCTTCCCCGGGGAGCTGTTTTTT. This sequence encodes CASSLETARFPGELFF.

By sample fraction, this clonotype is medium-sized. V gene TRBV7-2 combines with J gene TRBJ2-3; 7 bases are shared with TRBD2. The CDR3 loop spans 15 amino acids. V shed 1 base and J 2 bases; nucleotides not matched to a gene: 3. Germline loops: CDR1 SGHTA, CDR2 FQGNSA. The CDR3 region is CASSLGEGITDTQYF. CDR3 coding DNA: TGTGCCAGCAGCTTAGGGGAGGGGATCACAGATACGCAGTATTTT.

The sample holds a few counts of this clonotype. The CDR3 region is CASSREDRGHTEAFF. For the CDR3, the DNA is TGTGCCAGCAGCCGAGAGGACAGGGGGCACACTGAAGCTTTCTTT. V and J are TRBV28 and TRBJ1-1; 11 positions match TRBD1. The CDR3 consists of 15 residues. The germline V gene has CDR1 MDHEN and CDR2 SYDVKM. V dropped 6 bases and J dropped 3; count of bases not matched to a gene: 6.

The rearrangement uses TRBV20-1 and TRBJ2-1; 7 bases map to TRBD2. The V and J ends lost 5 bases and 2 bases, in that order; junction bases with no gene match: 9. Germline V gene data show CDR1 as DFQATT and CDR2 as SNEGSKA (reference sequence). The length of the CDR3 is 15 residues. The CDR3, as DNA: TGCAGTGCTCCGGGACTACCCCCGACCTACAATGAGCAGTTCTTC. Amino acids: CSAPGLPPTYNEQFF.

This clonotype was detected many times. This rearrangement joins TRBV7-6 to TRBJ2-1; TRBD1 aligns across 7 bases. The length of the CDR3 is 15 residues. The V gene end was trimmed by 3 bases and the J gene end by 7 bases; junction bases not matched to a gene: 9. The germline V gene encodes CDR1 SGHVS and CDR2 FNYEAQ. CDR3: CASSFSRGLVNEQFF. As DNA, the CDR3 is TGTGCCAGCAGCTTCTCGAGGGGGCTGGTGAATGAGCAGTTCTTC.

A remark on this clonotype: A clone one base away is much larger, so this may be a read error. The gene calls are TRBV11-2 and TRBJ2-2, with TRBD1 matching 7 bases. The CDR3 totals 14 residues. Germline V gene sequence: CDR1 SGHAT, CDR2 FQNNGV. Written as DNA, the CDR3 is TGTGCCAGCAGCTCGGGACAGAACAACGGGGAGCTGTTTTTT. Residues: CASSSGQNNGELFF. Combining the CDR3 with reference TRBV11-2 and TRBJ2-2 gives the whole variable domain EAGVAQSPRYKIIEKRQSVAFWCNPISGHATLYWYQQILGQGPKLLIQFQNNGVVDDSQLPKDRFSAERLKGVDSTLKIQPAKLEDSAVYLCASSSGQNNGELFFGEGSRLTVL.